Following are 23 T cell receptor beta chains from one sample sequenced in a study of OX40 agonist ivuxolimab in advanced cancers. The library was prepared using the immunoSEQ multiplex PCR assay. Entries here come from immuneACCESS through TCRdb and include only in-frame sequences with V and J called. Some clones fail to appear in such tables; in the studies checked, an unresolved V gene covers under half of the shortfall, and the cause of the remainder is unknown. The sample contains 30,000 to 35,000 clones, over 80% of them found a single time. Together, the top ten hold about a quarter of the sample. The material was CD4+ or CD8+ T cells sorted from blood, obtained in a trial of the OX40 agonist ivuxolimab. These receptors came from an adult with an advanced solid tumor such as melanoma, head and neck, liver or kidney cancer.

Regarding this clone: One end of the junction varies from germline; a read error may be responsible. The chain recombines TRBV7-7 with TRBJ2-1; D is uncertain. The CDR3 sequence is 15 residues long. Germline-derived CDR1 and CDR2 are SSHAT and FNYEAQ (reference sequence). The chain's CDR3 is CASSLLPLPYNEQFF. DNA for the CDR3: TGTGCTAGCAGCTTACTCCCACTTCCCTACAATGAGCAGTTCTTC.

The CDR3: CASSYGTGKKDTQYF. The CDR3 coding sequence is TGTGCCAGCAGTTACGGGACAGGGAAGAAAGATACGCAGTATTTT. The chain recombines TRBV6-5 with TRBJ2-3, with 9 bases matching TRBD1. V lost 2 bases and J lost 5; bases outside the gene matches: 5. Germline CDR1 and CDR2: MNHEY and SVGAGI. The CDR3 is made up of 15 amino acids.

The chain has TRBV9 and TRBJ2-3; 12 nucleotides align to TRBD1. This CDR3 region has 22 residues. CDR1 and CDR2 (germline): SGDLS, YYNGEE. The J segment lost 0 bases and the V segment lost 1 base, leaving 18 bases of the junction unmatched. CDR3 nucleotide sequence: TGTGCCAGCAGCGTATCCCAGGGGGGACAGGGGGCAAAGACCTCTAGCACAGATACGCAGTATTTT. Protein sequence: CASSVSQGGQGAKTSSTDTQYF.

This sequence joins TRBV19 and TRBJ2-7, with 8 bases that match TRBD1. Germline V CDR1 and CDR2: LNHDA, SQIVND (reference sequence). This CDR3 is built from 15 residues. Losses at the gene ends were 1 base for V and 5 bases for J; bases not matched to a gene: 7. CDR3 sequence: CASSIAETGVNEQYF. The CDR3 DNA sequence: TGTGCCAGTAGTATAGCGGAGACAGGGGTCAACGAGCAGTACTTC.

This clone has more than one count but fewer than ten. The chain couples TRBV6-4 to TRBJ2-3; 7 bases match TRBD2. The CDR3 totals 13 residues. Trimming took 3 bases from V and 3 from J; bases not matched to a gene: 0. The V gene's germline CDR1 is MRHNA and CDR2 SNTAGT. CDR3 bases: TGTGCCAGCAGTGAAGCGGGGACAGATACGCAGTATTTT. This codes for CASSEAGTDTQYF.

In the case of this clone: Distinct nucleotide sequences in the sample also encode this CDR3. The CDR3 spells CASSQEGPTYEQYF. CDR3 nucleotide sequence: TGCGCCAGCAGCCAAGAGGGGCCAACCTACGAGCAGTACTTC. This rearrangement joins TRBV4-1 to TRBJ2-7, with D perhaps TRBD1 (5 bases). Trimming cost V 0 bases and J 2 bases, with 8 bases left between them. Germline CDR1 is MGHRA and CDR2 is YSYEKL. The length of the CDR3 is 14 residues.

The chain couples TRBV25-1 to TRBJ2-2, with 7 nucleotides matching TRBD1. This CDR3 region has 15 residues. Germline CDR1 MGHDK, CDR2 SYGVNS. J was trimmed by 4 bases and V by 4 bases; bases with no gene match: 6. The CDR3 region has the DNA TGTGCCAGCAGTGCCGACAGGGATCCCACCGGGGAGCTGTTTTTT. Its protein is CASSADRDPTGELFF.

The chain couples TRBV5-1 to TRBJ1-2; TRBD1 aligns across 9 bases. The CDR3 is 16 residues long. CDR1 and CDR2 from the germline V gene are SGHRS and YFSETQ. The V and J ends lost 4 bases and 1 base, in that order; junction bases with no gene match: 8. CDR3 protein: CASSSLTGGINYGYTF. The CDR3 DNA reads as TGCGCCAGCAGCAGCCTGACAGGGGGAATTAACTATGGCTACACCTTC.

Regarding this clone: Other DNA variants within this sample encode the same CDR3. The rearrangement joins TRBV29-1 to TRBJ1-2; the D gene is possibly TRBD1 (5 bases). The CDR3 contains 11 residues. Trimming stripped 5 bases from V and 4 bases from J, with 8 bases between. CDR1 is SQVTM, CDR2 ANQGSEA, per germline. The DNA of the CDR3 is TGCAGCGTTCCAGGGTTCTATGGCTACACCTTC. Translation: CSVPGFYGYTF.

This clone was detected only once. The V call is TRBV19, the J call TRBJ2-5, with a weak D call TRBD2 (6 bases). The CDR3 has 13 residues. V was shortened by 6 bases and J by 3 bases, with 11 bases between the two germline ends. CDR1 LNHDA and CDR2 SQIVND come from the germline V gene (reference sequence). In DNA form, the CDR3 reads TGTGCCAGTAGACCGGGACTTGAAGAGACCCAGTACTTC. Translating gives CASRPGLEETQYF. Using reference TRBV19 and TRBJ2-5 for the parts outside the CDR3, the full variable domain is DGGITQSPKYLFRKEGQNVTLSCEQNLNHDAMYWYRQDPGQGLRLIYYSQIVNDFQKGDIAEGYSVSREKKESFPLTVTSAQKNPTAFYLCASRPGLEETQYFGPGTRLLVL.

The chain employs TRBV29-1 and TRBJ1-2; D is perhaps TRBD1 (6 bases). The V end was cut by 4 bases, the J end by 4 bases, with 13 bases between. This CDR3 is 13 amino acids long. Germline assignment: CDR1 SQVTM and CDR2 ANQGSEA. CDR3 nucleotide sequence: TGCAGCGTTGCCGAGGGACAAACCTATGGCTACACCTTC. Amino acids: CSVAEGQTYGYTF. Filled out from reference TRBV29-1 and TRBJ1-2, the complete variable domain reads SAVISQKPSRDICQRGTSLTIQCQVDSQVTMMFWYRQQPGQSLTLIATANQGSEATYESGFVIDKFPISRPNLTFSTLTVSNMSPEDSSIYLCSVAEGQTYGYTFGSGTRLTVV.

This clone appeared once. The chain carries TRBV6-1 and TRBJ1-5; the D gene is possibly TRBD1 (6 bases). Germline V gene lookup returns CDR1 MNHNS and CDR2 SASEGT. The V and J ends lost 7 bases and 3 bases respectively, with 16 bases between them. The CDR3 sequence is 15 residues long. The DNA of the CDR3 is TGTGCCAGCATGGGGGCCCCTGGGTACAATCAGCCCCAGCATTTT. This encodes CASMGAPGYNQPQHF.

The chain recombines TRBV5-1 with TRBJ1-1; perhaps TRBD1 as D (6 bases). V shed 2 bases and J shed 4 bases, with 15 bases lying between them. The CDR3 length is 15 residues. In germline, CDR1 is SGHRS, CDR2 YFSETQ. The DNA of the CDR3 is TGCGCCAGCAGCTTACCCTCGGGGGCGAGCACTGAAGCTTTCTTT. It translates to CASSLPSGASTEAFF.

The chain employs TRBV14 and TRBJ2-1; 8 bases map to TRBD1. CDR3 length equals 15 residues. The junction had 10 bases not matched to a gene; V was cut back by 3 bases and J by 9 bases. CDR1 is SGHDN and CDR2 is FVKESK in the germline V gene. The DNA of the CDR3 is TGTGCCAGCAGCCAGATCTGGGACAGGACGACTGAGCAGTTCTTC. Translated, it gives CASSQIWDRTTEQFF.

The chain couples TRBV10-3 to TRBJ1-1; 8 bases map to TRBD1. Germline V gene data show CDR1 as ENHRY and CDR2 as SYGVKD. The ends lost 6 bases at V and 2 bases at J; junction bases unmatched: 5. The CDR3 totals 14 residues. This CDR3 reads CAIRATGGNTEAFF. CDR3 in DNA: TGTGCCATCAGGGCCACAGGGGGTAACACTGAAGCTTTCTTT.

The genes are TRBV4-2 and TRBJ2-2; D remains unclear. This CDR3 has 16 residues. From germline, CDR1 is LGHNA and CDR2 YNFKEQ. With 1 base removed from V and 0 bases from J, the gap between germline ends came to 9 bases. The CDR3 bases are TGTGCCAGCAGCCAAGTGGTCAGTACGAACACCGGGGAGCTGTTTTTT. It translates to CASSQVVSTNTGELFF.

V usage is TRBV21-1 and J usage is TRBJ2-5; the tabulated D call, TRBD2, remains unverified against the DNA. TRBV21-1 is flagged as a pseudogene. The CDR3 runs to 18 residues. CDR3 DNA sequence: TGTGCCAGCAGCAAAGGGCCTTCTAGCGCAGCCTCCCAAGAGACCCAGTACTTC. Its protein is CASSKGPSSAASQETQYF.

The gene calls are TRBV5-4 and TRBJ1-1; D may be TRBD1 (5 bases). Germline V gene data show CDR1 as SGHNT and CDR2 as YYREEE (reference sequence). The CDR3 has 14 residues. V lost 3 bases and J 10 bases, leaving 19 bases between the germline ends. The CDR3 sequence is CASSSGGRGSGAFF. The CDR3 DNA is TGTGCCAGCAGCTCGGGGGGTCGCGGGAGCGGAGCTTTCTTT.

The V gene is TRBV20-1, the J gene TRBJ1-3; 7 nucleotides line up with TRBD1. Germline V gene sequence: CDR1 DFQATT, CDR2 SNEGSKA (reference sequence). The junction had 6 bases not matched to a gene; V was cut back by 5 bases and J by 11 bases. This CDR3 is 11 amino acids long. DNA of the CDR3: TGCAGTGCTTCGTCAGGGGGGTCCATATATTTT. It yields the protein CSASSGGSIYF.

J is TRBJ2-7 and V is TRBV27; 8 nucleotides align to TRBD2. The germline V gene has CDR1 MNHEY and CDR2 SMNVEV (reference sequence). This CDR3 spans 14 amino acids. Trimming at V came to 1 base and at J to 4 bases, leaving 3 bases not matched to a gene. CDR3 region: CASSLYGGVYEQYF. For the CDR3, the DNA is TGTGCCAGCAGTTTATACGGGGGGGTGTACGAGCAGTACTTC.

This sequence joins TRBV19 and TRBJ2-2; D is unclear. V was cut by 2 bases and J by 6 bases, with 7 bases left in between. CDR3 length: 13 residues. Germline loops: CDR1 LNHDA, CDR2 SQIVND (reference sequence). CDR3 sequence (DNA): TGTGCCAGTAGTATACCCAGGCCCGGGGAGCTGTTTTTT. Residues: CASSIPRPGELFF.

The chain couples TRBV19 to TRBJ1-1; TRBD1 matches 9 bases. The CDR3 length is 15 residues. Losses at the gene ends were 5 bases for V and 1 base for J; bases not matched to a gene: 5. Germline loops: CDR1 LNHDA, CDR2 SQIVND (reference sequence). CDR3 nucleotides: TGTGCCAGTAGTCTCGGGACAGGGAAGAACACTGAAGCTTTCTTT. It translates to CASSLGTGKNTEAFF.

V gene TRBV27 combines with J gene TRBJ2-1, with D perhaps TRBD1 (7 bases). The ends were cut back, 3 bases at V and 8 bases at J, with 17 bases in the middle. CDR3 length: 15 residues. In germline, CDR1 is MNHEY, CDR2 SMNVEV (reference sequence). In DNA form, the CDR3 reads TGTGCCAGCAGTTTGTCCAGGGGGGACTGGGATGAGCAGTTCTTC. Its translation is CASSLSRGDWDEQFF.